The source of this T cell receptor beta chain is a study of regulatory T cells in long-lasting Graves disease. Described time point: newly diagnosed GD, antithyroid drugs for less than 3 months. Extracted PBMC RNA gave rise to the TCR library. Construction of TCR beta libraries relied on iRepertoire HTBI primers and on Arm-PCR targeting CDR3 regions. From the multiplex PCR reads, TCRdb called clonotypes with MiXCR, one entry per CDR3 protein. The table records 440,000 or so distinct CDR3 sequences, roughly 15% of them present only once. Ten or more counts support this clonotype. Germline V CDR1 and CDR2: SQVTM, ANQGSEA. V shed 4 bases and J 7 bases; nucleotides not matched to a gene: 13. CDR3 size: 15 residues. The sample also formed part of further work on T cells in Graves' hyperthyroidism and ophthalmopathy.

The source material was peripheral blood mononuclear cells (PBMCs), sampled at new diagnosis, from a patient treated with antithyroid drugs. The chain is built from TRBV29-1 and TRBJ1-2; TRBD1 aligns across 9 bases. This TCR was recovered from a woman aged 25 to 39 with Graves disease. The CDR3 DNA reads TGCAGCGTTGGCAAGTCGATTACAGGGGGCGTTGGCTACACCTTC. It codes for CSVGKSITGGVGYTF.